This T cell receptor (beta chain) was captured by sequencing in a study of regulatory T cells in long-lasting Graves disease. Indicated time point: persistent/refractory GD, antithyroid drugs over 5 years with positive TRAb. With RNA extracted from PBMCs as input, the TCR library was made. Construction of TCR beta libraries relied on iRepertoire HTBI primers and on Arm-PCR targeting CDR3 regions. MiXCR was run by TCRdb on the multiplex PCR reads, yielding one entry per CDR3 protein. The sample shows roughly 400,000 distinct CDR3 sequences, around 20% of them seen only once. The TCR comes from a female donor with Graves disease. The source was peripheral blood mononuclear cells (PBMCs), collected when the disease was refractory, from a patient treated with antithyroid drugs.

This CDR3 is CASSIGLWGGSSYEQYF. CDR3 sequence (DNA): TGTGCCAGTAGTATAGGGCTTTGGGGCGGGAGTTCCTACGAGCAGTACTTC. V is TRBV19 and J is TRBJ2-7, with 7 positions matching TRBD2. The CDR3 contains 17 residues. The germline gives CDR1 LNHDA, CDR2 SQIVND (reference sequence). V dropped 1 base and J dropped 1; count of bases not matched to a gene: 10.